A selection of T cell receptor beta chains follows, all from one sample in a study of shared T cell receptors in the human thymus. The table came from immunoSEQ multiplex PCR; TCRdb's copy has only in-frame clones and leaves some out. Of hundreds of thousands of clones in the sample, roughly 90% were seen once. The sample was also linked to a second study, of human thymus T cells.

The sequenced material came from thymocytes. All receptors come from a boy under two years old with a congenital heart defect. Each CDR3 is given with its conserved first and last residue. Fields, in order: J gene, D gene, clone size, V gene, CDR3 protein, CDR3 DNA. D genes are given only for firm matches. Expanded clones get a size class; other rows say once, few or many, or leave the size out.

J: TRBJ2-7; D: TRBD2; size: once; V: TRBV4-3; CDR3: CASSLSSTQRDYEQYF; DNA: TGCGCCAGCAGCCTAAGTTCGACCCAGCGGGACTACGAGCAGTACTTC
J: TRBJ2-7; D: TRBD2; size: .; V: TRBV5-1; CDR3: CASSCKLAGGPIHEQYF; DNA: TGCGCCAGCAGCTGTAAACTAGCGGGAGGGCCGATCCACGAGCAGTACTTC
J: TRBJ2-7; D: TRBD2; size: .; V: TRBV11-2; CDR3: CASIQSTSGGYEQYF; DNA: TGTGCCAGCATCCAATCGACTAGCGGAGGGTACGAGCAGTACTTC
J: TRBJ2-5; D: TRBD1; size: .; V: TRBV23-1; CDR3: CASTRTGPETQYF; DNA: TGCGCCAGCACACGGACAGGGCCAGAGACCCAGTACTTC
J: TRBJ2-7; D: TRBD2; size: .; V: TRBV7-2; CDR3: CASSLDPAGDYEQYF; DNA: TGTGCCAGCAGCTTAGATCCAGCGGGGGACTACGAGCAGTACTTC
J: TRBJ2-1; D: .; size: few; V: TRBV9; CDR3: CASSVASGNEQFF; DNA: TGTGCCAGCAGCGTAGCATCGGGCAATGAGCAGTTCTTC
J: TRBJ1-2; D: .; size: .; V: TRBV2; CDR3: CASRGRHDGYTF; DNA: TGTGCCAGCAGGGGGAGGCATGACGGCTACACCTTC
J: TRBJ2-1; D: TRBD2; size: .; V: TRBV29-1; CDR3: CSLLSGICNEQFF; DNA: TGCAGCCTCCTCAGCGGGATTTGCAATGAGCAGTTCTTC
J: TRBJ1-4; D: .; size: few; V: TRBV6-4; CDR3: CASSEEQQGPREKLFF; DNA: TGTGCCAGCAGCGAGGAACAACAGGGCCCTAGGGAAAAACTGTTTTTT
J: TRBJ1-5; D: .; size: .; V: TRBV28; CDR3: CASSSPWPQGNQPQHF; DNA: TGTGCCAGCAGTTCCCCTTGGCCCCAGGGAAATCAGCCCCAGCATTTT
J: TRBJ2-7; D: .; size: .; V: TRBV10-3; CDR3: CAISESGHSYEQYF; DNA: TGTGCCATCAGTGAGTCGGGACACTCCTACGAGCAGTACTTC
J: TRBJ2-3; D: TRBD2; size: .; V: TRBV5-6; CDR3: CASSTRTRLDTQYF; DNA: TGTGCCAGCAGCACCCGGACTAGGTTGGATACGCAGTATTTT
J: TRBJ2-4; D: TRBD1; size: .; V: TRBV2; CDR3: CASNTGQGKNIQYF; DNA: TGTGCCAGCAATACGGGACAGGGAAAAAACATTCAGTACTTC
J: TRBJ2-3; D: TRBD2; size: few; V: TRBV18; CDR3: CASSTEIPRGERGYDTQYF; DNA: TGTGCCAGCTCCACCGAGATACCCCGGGGGGAGCGGGGGTATGATACGCAGTATTTT
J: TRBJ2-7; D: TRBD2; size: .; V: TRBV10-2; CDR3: CASSGAGVAYEQYF; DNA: TGCGCCAGCAGTGGGGCGGGAGTTGCCTACGAGCAGTACTTC
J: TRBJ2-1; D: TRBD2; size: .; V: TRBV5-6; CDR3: CASSLERESDEQFF; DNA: TGTGCCAGCAGTCTGGAGCGGGAGAGCGATGAGCAGTTCTTC
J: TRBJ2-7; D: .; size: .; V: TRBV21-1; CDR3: CASSKWVIAHTYEQYF; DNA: TGTGCCAGCAGCAAATGGGTGATAGCCCACACCTACGAGCAGTACTTC
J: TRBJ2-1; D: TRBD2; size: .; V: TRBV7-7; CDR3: CASSSGTSGRLTYNEQFF; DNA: TGTGCTAGCAGCTCCGGGACTAGCGGGAGGTTAACCTACAATGAGCAGTTCTTC
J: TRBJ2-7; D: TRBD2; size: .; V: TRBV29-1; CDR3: CSVVLAGGLAQYF; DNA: TGCAGCGTTGTTCTAGCGGGAGGGCTTGCGCAGTACTTC
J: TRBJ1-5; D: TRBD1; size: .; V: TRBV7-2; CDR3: CASSLADRPYSNQPQHF; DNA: TGTGCCAGCAGCTTAGCGGACAGGCCTTATAGCAATCAGCCCCAGCATTTT
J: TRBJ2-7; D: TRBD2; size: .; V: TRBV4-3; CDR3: CASSQDPASGSVYSYEQYF; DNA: TGCGCCAGCAGCCAAGATCCCGCTAGCGGGAGCGTTTATTCCTACGAGCAGTACTTC
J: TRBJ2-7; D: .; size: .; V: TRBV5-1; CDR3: CASSFISGDNEQYF; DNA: TGCGCCAGCAGCTTTATATCCGGGGATAACGAGCAGTACTTC
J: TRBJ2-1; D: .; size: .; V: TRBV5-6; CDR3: CASSLGSGWYNEQFF; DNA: TGTGCCAGCAGCTTAGGCAGCGGGTGGTACAATGAGCAGTTCTTC
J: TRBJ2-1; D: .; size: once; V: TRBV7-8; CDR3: CASSGRDTYNEQFF; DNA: TGTGCCAGCAGCGGCCGGGACACCTACAATGAGCAGTTCTTC
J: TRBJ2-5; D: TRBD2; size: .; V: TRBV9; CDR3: CASSGGLAPDQETQYF; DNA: TGTGCCAGCAGCGGCGGACTAGCGCCGGACCAAGAGACCCAGTACTTC
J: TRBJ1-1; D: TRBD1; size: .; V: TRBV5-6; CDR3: CASSFRTGGSEAFF; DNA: TGTGCCAGCAGCTTTCGGACAGGGGGCTCTGAAGCTTTCTTT
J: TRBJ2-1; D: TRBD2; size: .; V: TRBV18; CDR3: CASPGPGGSNEQFF; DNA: TGTGCCAGTCCGGGGCCCGGCGGGAGCAATGAGCAGTTCTTC
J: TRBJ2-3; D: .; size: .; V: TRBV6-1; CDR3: CASSRDFTDTQYF; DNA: TGTGCCAGCAGCAGGGACTTCACAGATACGCAGTATTTT